The clone carrying this TCR beta chain has ten or more counts. The target antigen is unknown. The source of the sample is a study of tumor-infiltrating lymphocytes in primary liver carcinoma. Unsorted whole blood supplied the blood RNA, and germline DNA was isolated too. HBV chronically infected the treatment-naive patients. Collection of around 4 milliliters of peripheral blood took place before surgery. Study results and limitations: CD4+ and CD8+ repertoires could not be compared in these unsorted bulk samples. The difference in top-250-clone fraction between tumors and blood was significant, favoring tumors (p = 0.039).

TCR beta cDNA was reverse-transcribed from about 550 ng of total RNA. The reaction used a constant-region primer and ProtoScript II reverse transcriptase. Three nested multiplex PCR rounds of slightly modified ARM-PCR generated TCR beta libraries. For approximately 11 cycles apiece, the opening two PCR rounds ran with TRBV1-TRBV30 forward primers and a C-beta reverse primer. MiXCR was run by TCRdb on the multiplex PCR reads, yielding one entry per CDR3 protein. The sample holds hundreds of thousands of distinct CDR3 sequences, approximately 65% seen once. Germline values: CDR1 MGHRA, CDR2 YSYEKL. The CDR3 extends over 16 amino acids. The ends were cut back, 5 bases at V and 1 base at J, with 15 bases in the middle.

The sample comprised peripheral blood. This TCR was sampled from a man aged 40-55 years with primary liver carcinoma and hepatitis B virus infection. V and J are TRBV4-1 and TRBJ2-1, with D perhaps TRBD2 (5 bases). The CDR3 coding sequence is TGCGCCAGCAGCTCGTTGGCGGGTAAGTCCTACAATGAGCAGTTCTTC. Residues: CASSSLAGKSYNEQFF.